This T cell receptor beta chain was identified in a study of T cells in localized non-small cell lung cancer. Study-level findings and limits: Heterogeneity stays possible, as sequencing covered only one tumor region. There were a median 57 of the top 100 tumor clones appearing in adjacent lung.

The assay was immunoSEQ multiplex PCR, and TCRdb's table has in-frame clones only and misses some. Of about 25,000 clones in the sample, about 91% were seen once. This clone is categorized as large. Antigen: not known. The clonotype originates from a woman between 40 and 69 years old with stage III lung adenocarcinoma. The sample was peripheral blood mononuclear cells, taken before any cancer treatment.

The CDR3 region is CASSHGAGGSYEQYF. DNA for the CDR3: TGTGCCAGCAGCCACGGAGCGGGAGGCTCCTACGAGCAGTACTTC. The chain uses TRBV14 and TRBJ2-7; the match to TRBD2 covers 9 bases. Germline loops: CDR1 SGHDN, CDR2 FVKESK. The CDR3 sequence is 15 residues long. Trimming took 3 bases from V and 0 from J; bases not matched to a gene: 3.